The 31 T cell receptor beta chains below were found in one sample sequenced in a study of T cells after yellow fever vaccination. Each CDR3 protein is one row after TCRdb ran MiXCR on the 5' RACE reads. This table has 200,000 to 300,000 distinct CDR3 sequences, under 15% appearing once. Here the sequenced sample was CD4+ T cells sorted from PBMCs, taken 45 days after the yellow fever booster vaccination. These receptors came from a man aged 25 to 45 who received the YFV17D yellow fever vaccine.

This clonotype has more than one count but fewer than ten. The J gene is TRBJ2-1, the V gene TRBV4-3; the D gene is possibly TRBD2 (6 bases). Germline CDR1 LGHNA, CDR2 YSLEER. The V and J ends lost 1 base and 7 bases respectively, with 14 bases between them. This CDR3 contains 15 residues. The CDR3 DNA sequence: TGCGCCAGCAGCCAAGGACTTTGGGGGGTGAATGAGCAGTTCTTC. Its translation: CASSQGLWGVNEQFF.

V usage is TRBV5-1 and J usage is TRBJ2-1, with D maybe TRBD2 (6 bases). V lost 4 bases and J lost 6, with 20 bases in between. Germline values: CDR1 SGHRS, CDR2 YFSETQ. CDR3 length: 16 amino acids. DNA of the CDR3: TGCGCCAGCAGCGGTCGGTTCGGGAGTCTCGGCAATGAGCAGTTCTTC. Translated, it gives CASSGRFGSLGNEQFF.

This rearrangement joins TRBV29-1 to TRBJ2-1; D remains ambiguous. This CDR3 has 13 residues. V was cut by 4 bases and J by 0 bases, with 7 bases left in between. From germline, CDR1 is SQVTM and CDR2 ANQGSEA. The CDR3 here is CSVGVYSYNEQFF. In DNA form, the CDR3 reads TGCAGCGTTGGAGTCTACTCCTACAATGAGCAGTTCTTC.

The table lists this clonotype with a few counts. The V and J genes are TRBV4-3 and TRBJ2-1; 13 nucleotides align to TRBD2. The CDR3 contains 14 residues. Germline CDR1 and CDR2: LGHNA and YSLEER. V was pared by 0 bases and J by 15 bases, with 5 bases of the junction left unmatched. The CDR3 DNA is TGCGCCAGCAGCCAAGAAACTAGCGGGAGGGCCTTGTTCTTC. It translates to CASSQETSGRALFF.

The gene calls are TRBV5-1 and TRBJ2-5; the D call may be TRBD1 or TRBD2 (5 bases each). The CDR3 runs 14 residues. The V gene lost 3 bases and the J gene lost 5 bases, with 14 bases spanning the gap. Germline V lookup: CDR1 SGHRS, CDR2 YFSETQ. The CDR3 DNA reads as TGCGCCAGCAGCTCCCTGACGGGGCCCGAGACCCAGTACTTC. Its protein product is CASSSLTGPETQYF.

This clonotype was counted ten times or more. The gene calls are TRBV20-1 and TRBJ2-1; D may match TRBD1 or TRBD2 (5 bases each). This CDR3 spans 13 amino acids. V lost 4 bases, J lost 2 bases, and 9 bases lay in between. CDR1 DFQATT and CDR2 SNEGSKA come from the germline V gene (reference sequence). The CDR3 spells CSATVGAYNEQFF. DNA of the CDR3: TGCAGTGCTACGGTGGGGGCCTACAATGAGCAGTTCTTC.

This clonotype was detected only a few times. The rearrangement uses TRBV29-1 and TRBJ1-4, with unresolved D. CDR3 size: 12 residues. Germline V CDR1 and CDR2: SQVTM, ANQGSEA. The V end lost 7 bases, the J end lost 5 bases, and 11 bases lay between the germline ends. CDR3 DNA sequence: TGCAGCGCTACCGGACCCAATGAAAAACTGTTTTTT. It translates to CSATGPNEKLFF.

This clonotype was detected many times. J is TRBJ1-2 and V is TRBV5-1; 9 bases map to TRBD1. CDR1 and CDR2 from the germline V gene are SGHRS and YFSETQ. CDR3 length: 15 residues. Trimming at V came to 0 bases and at J to 8 bases, leaving 8 bases not matched to a gene. This CDR3 is CASSLGSGQGGGYTF. The CDR3 DNA reads TGCGCCAGCAGCTTGGGGTCGGGACAGGGCGGCGGCTACACCTTC.

This clonotype is a singleton in its sample. The chain recombines TRBV7-2 with TRBJ2-2; D is perhaps TRBD2 (5 bases). The germline gives CDR1 SGHTA, CDR2 FQGNSA. V dropped 1 base and J dropped 3 bases, with 9 bases sitting between them. The CDR3 length is 15 residues. CDR3 region: CASSLVGMDTGELFF. The CDR3 DNA follows: TGTGCCAGCAGCTTAGTCGGGATGGACACCGGGGAGCTGTTTTTT.

V usage is TRBV4-3 and J usage is TRBJ2-7; the D is unclear. This CDR3 spans 13 amino acids. Germline V gene lookup returns CDR1 LGHNA and CDR2 YSLEER. The V and J ends lost 1 base and 6 bases respectively, with 10 bases between them. CDR3 residues: CASSQGDKGEQYF. DNA for the CDR3: TGCGCCAGCAGCCAAGGAGACAAGGGCGAGCAGTACTTC.

In its sample, this clonotype was seen a few times. The rearrangement links TRBV6-1 to TRBJ1-5, with D maybe TRBD1 (5 bases). This CDR3 comprises 15 residues. Germline-derived CDR1 and CDR2 are MNHNS and SASEGT. The V gene lost 3 bases and the J gene lost 1 base, with 10 bases spanning the gap. The CDR3 DNA is TGTGCCAGCAGTGATCAAGGGGTGAGCAATCAGCCCCAGCATTTT. Amino acids: CASSDQGVSNQPQHF.

V and J are TRBV20-1 and TRBJ2-1; a weak D match, TRBD1 (5 bases). Germline V gene sequence: CDR1 DFQATT, CDR2 SNEGSKA (reference sequence). This CDR3 has 16 amino acids. V lost 3 bases to trimming and J lost 0 bases, with 15 bases between them. The CDR3 is CSARTAVYSSYNEQFF. DNA of the CDR3: TGCAGTGCTAGGACAGCCGTATACAGCTCCTACAATGAGCAGTTCTTC.

This clonotype showed up just a few times. The chain couples TRBV29-1 to TRBJ2-1; D is possibly TRBD2 (6 bases). V shed 6 bases and J shed 9 bases, with 24 bases lying between them. CDR3 length: 15 amino acids. Germline V CDR1 and CDR2: SQVTM, ANQGSEA. In nucleotides, the CDR3 is TGCAGCGTCGCCAGGAGGTTAGGAGGGCCGGGTGAGCAGTTCTTC. As protein: CSVARRLGGPGEQFF.

This clonotype was counted at least ten times. This chain joins TRBV29-1 and TRBJ2-5; no clear D. The CDR3 spans 12 residues. Germline CDR1 SQVTM, CDR2 ANQGSEA. Trimming pared 4 bases from V and 5 bases from J, leaving 11 bases between. CDR3 loop: CSVVVVVETQYF. As DNA, the CDR3 is TGCAGCGTTGTTGTCGTTGTCGAGACCCAGTACTTC.

Notes on this clonotype: An end of the junction does not agree with germline; a read error may underlie this. This chain joins TRBV18 and TRBJ2-1; unclear D gene. Per the germline V gene, CDR1 is KGHSH and CDR2 is LQKENI. CDR3 length: 13 residues. The CDR3 region is CASSPGPYHEQFF. The CDR3 DNA reads as TGTGCCAGCTCACCCGGGCCCTACCATGAGCAGTTCTTC.

The V and J genes are TRBV12-3 or TRBV12-4 and TRBJ1-2; unclear D gene. Trimming shortened V by 6 bases and J by 4 bases, and 12 bases separated the two germline ends. CDR3 size: 13 residues. Written as DNA, the CDR3 is TGTGCCAGCAGCCCTGCGGCCGGCTATGGCTACACCTTC. Residues: CASSPAAGYGYTF.

V is TRBV5-6 and J is TRBJ2-4; 12 positions agree with TRBD2. The CDR3 length is 17 residues. V gave up 4 bases and J gave up 7 bases; unmatched junction bases: 12. In germline, CDR1 is SGHDT, CDR2 YYEEEE. The CDR3 DNA reads as TGTGCCAGCAGCCCTAGGGGACTAGCGGGTCCTATGAACATTCAGTACTTC. It yields the protein CASSPRGLAGPMNIQYF. The full variable domain, rest sourced from reference TRBV5-6 and TRBJ2-4, is DAGVTQSPTHLIKTRGQQVTLRCSPKSGHDTVSWYQQALGQGPQFIFQYYEEEERQRGNFPDRFSGHQFPNYSSELNVNALLLGDSALYLCASSPRGLAGPMNIQYFGAGTRLSVL.

The chain combines TRBV24-1 with TRBJ2-1; 10 bases line up with TRBD1. Losses at the gene ends were 4 bases for V and 7 bases for J; bases not matched to a gene: 6. CDR3 length equals 15 residues. Looked up from germline, CDR1 is KGHDR and CDR2 is SFDVKD. The CDR3 protein is CATSDSGQGWNEQFF. CDR3 DNA: TGTGCCACCAGTGACTCGGGACAGGGGTGGAATGAGCAGTTCTTC.

This clonotype was detected only a few times. J is TRBJ2-7 and V is TRBV6-1; 9 nucleotides match TRBD1. This CDR3 spans 16 amino acids. Trimming removed 6 bases from V and 0 bases from J; junction bases left unmatched: 9. Looked up from germline, CDR1 is MNHNS and CDR2 is SASEGT. In DNA form, the CDR3 reads TGTGCCAGCAGCAGCACCGGGACAGGGTACTCCTACGAGCAGTACTTC. Translating it yields CASSSTGTGYSYEQYF.

This clonotype turned up a few times. The chain employs TRBV7-2 and TRBJ1-2, with unresolved D. The CDR3 contains 14 residues. CDR1 SGHTA and CDR2 FQGNSA come from the germline V gene. The V end was cut by 4 bases, the J end by 7 bases, with 16 bases between. CDR3 amino acids: CASSSSIYSAGYTF. CDR3 nucleotides: TGTGCCAGCAGCTCCTCTATCTACAGTGCTGGCTACACCTTC.

V and J are TRBV5-1 and TRBJ1-1, with TRBD1 matching over 7 bases. The CDR3 is 16 amino acids. Unmatched junction bases numbered 14, after V lost 4 bases and J lost 5 bases. Germline values: CDR1 SGHRS, CDR2 YFSETQ. The CDR3 sequence is CASSIAPGGASTEAFF. CDR3 nucleotides: TGCGCCAGCAGCATCGCCCCAGGGGGGGCGAGTACTGAAGCTTTCTTT. Looking up the rest from reference TRBV5-1 and TRBJ1-1 gives the full variable domain: KAGVTQTPRYLIKTRGQQVTLSCSPISGHRSVSWYQQTPGQGLQFLFEYFSETQRNKGNFPGRFSGRQFSNSRSEMNVSTLELGDSALYLCASSIAPGGASTEAFFGQGTRLTVV.

The chain links TRBV6-5 to TRBJ2-7, with 9 positions matching TRBD1. There are 15 residues in the CDR3. V dropped 2 bases and J dropped 1; count of bases not matched to a gene: 3. From germline, CDR1 is MNHEY and CDR2 SVGAGI. The CDR3 is CASSYVQGASYEQYF. The CDR3 DNA is TGTGCCAGCAGTTACGTACAGGGGGCATCCTACGAGCAGTACTTC.

This clonotype has ten or more counts. The rearrangement uses TRBV9 and TRBJ2-1; tentative D call: TRBD2 (6 bases). This CDR3 region has 16 residues. Per the germline V gene, CDR1 is SGDLS and CDR2 is YYNGEE. Trimming cost V 0 bases and J 3 bases, with 13 bases left between them. The CDR3 bases are TGTGCCAGCAGCGTAGTGGGGGGAGTTAGCTACAATGAGCAGTTCTTC. Amino acids: CASSVVGGVSYNEQFF.

The genes are TRBV4-3 and TRBJ2-5; no clear D. CDR3 length equals 14 residues. Germline CDR1 reads LGHNA; CDR2 reads YSLEER. V lost 3 bases, J lost 5 bases, and 13 bases lay in between. The CDR3 DNA is TGCGCCAGCAGCCAGGCTAGGCGTTTTGAGACCCAGTACTTC. This gives the protein CASSQARRFETQYF.

This clonotype came up a few times. The rearrangement uses TRBV4-3 and TRBJ1-4; the D is unclear. The CDR3 spans 15 residues. V lost 2 bases, J lost 7 bases, and 14 bases lay in between. Per the germline V gene, CDR1 is LGHNA and CDR2 is YSLEER. In DNA form, the CDR3 reads TGCGCCAGCAGCCAAAATGAAGGAACGGGTGAAAAACTGTTTTTT. Amino acids: CASSQNEGTGEKLFF.

This clonotype was counted a few times. Here the CDR3 reads CSASRVEETQYF. The CDR3, as DNA: TGCAGTGCTAGTAGGGTCGAGGAGACCCAGTACTTC. The gene calls are TRBV20-1 and TRBJ2-5; no definite D call. This CDR3 spans 12 amino acids. Trimming took 3 bases from V and 5 from J, leaving 10 bases between them. Germline assignment: CDR1 DFQATT and CDR2 SNEGSKA (reference sequence).

A few counts support this clonotype. This chain connects TRBV6-5 to TRBJ2-7; D is possibly TRBD1 (6 bases). Germline V lookup: CDR1 MNHEY, CDR2 SVGAGI. Trimming stripped 0 bases from V and 3 bases from J, with 12 bases between. The CDR3 spans 15 residues. Written as DNA, the CDR3 is TGTGCCAGCAGTTACTCTACAGGGACCGGCTACGAGCAGTACTTC. This encodes CASSYSTGTGYEQYF.

CDR3 residues: CASSQVAGRDQYF. CDR3 in DNA: TGTGCCAGCAGCCAAGTAGCCGGAAGAGACCAGTACTTC. The V call is TRBV14, the J call TRBJ2-5; D ambiguous. V lost 1 base and J 10 bases, leaving 13 bases between the germline ends. This CDR3 contains 13 residues. Looked up from germline, CDR1 is SGHDN and CDR2 is FVKESK.

As concerns this clonotype: The junction differs from germline at one of its ends, possibly a read error. The chain combines TRBV7-9 with TRBJ1-4, with D unclear. The germline V gene has CDR1 SEHNR and CDR2 FQNEAQ (reference sequence). This CDR3 is 14 amino acids long. CDR3 amino acids: CAISFRETNEKLFF. CDR3 in DNA: TGTGCCATCAGCTTCCGAGAAACTAATGAAAAACTGTTTTTT.

This clonotype has a count of ten or more. The rearrangement uses TRBV5-1 and TRBJ2-1; 10 nucleotides align to TRBD1. The V gene end was trimmed by 4 bases and the J gene end by 2 bases; junction bases not matched to a gene: 3. CDR3 size: 15 residues. Germline lookup yields CDR1 SGHRS and CDR2 YFSETQ. The CDR3, as DNA: TGCGCCAGCAGCGCGACAGGGGGCGCCTACAATGAGCAGTTCTTC. Translating it yields CASSATGGAYNEQFF. The variable domain in full, completed from reference TRBV5-1 and TRBJ2-1, reads KAGVTQTPRYLIKTRGQQVTLSCSPISGHRSVSWYQQTPGQGLQFLFEYFSETQRNKGNFPGRFSGRQFSNSRSEMNVSTLELGDSALYLCASSATGGAYNEQFFGPGTRLTVL.

With respect to this clonotype: At one of its ends the junction is not consistent with the germline gene, which may arise from a read error. J is TRBJ2-1 and V is TRBV20-1; TRBD2 agrees at 9 bases. This CDR3 has 15 amino acids. Per germline, CDR1 DFQATT and CDR2 SNEGSKA (reference sequence). The CDR3 sequence is CSAGPSGRSYNKQFF. The CDR3 DNA reads as TGCAGTGCTGGACCCAGCGGGAGGTCTTACAATAAGCAGTTCTTC.